The text below deals with one T cell receptor beta chain. Its antigen is not known. This specimen comes from a study of cytomegalovirus exposure and HLA in healthy donors. Study-level points and caveats: Specificity of a few CMV-associated chains for CMV antigens was verified in vitro. It was reported in a later analysis that an Asian-associated ancestry cluster showed fewer N-insertions than the 666-donor mean. In a later analysis, about 17,000 TCR beta sequences were associated with HLA alleles at 0.05 false discovery rate.

The PCR employed 60 Vbeta primers together with 13 Jbeta primers. Repertoires were generated with immunoSEQ multiplex PCR, while TCRdb's copy carries only in-frame clones and drops some. There are 200,000 to 250,000 clones in the sample; less than 85% occur only once, and 0.55% to 0.75% lies in the top ten. CDR1 and CDR2 from the germline V gene are SQVTM and ANQGSEA. The germline V and J ends were trimmed by 4 bases and 5 bases, with 11 bases remaining between them. The CDR3 is 12 amino acids. The sample comprised PBMCs. The TCR sequence derives from a young man in good health and CMV-seronegative. The genes are TRBV29-1 and TRBJ2-5; D is uncertain. CDR3 loop: CSVGAPGETQYF. The CDR3 region has the DNA TGCAGCGTTGGTGCTCCCGGGGAGACCCAGTACTTC.